The text below deals with one T cell receptor (beta chain). This clonotype has at least ten counts. Its antigen is currently not known. Per-base quality was not reported, and no clone a single base away is much larger than it. The time point tag for this specimen amounts to: patch test 3, about 24 weeks after DPC sensitization. This sample's treatment or condition label indicates: therapeutic diphenylcyclopropenone sensitization with weekly scalp DPC. Total RNA was extracted from unfractionated whole blood collected in Tempus Blood RNA tubes. At every patch-test visit, the blood draw took place before the patch test was put on. Eligible patients were aged 18 to 70, diagnosed with alopecia, deemed suitable for DPC therapy, and excluded if pregnant. CDR1 and CDR2 were assigned from the germline V gene as SGHTA and FQGTGA. Including cysteine and phenylalanine, the CDR3 has 14 amino acids. Only the CDR3 region is kept as DNA, spanning 42 bases read in frame from base 1. V loses 5 bases of germline sequence and J loses 1 base, and the interval between the two ends is 8 bases.

The data stem from a study of human T cells and chemical hapten exposure (dated by TCRdb to about 2021). About the study as a whole: For sensitization, 2% DPC in acetone was applied to a 2 cm by 2 cm area of upper inner arm skin. The libraries were sequenced as a pool, and the TCR yield per sample differed mostly because of small variations in library volumes within the pool. Patch testing on the upper back used Finn chambers containing 0.01% DPC, with scoring done after 6 days according to International Contact Dermatitis Research Group standards. Each blood RNA sample was used to sequence both TCR alpha and TCR beta chains. This study followed changes in the peripheral blood TCR repertoire in vivo during primary and secondary sensitization of alopecia patients to the hapten diphenylcyclopropenone (DPC). Some 29 alopecia patients provided blood for TCR sequencing at one to four time points (pre-sensitization, 2, 6 and 24 weeks). Throughout the approximately 22-week study period, patients were also given weekly therapeutic DPC doses on the scalp. The patient cohort, mostly female, included alopecia areata with under or over 50% scalp involvement, alopecia totalis and alopecia universalis. Patient blood was sampled pre-sensitization (week 0) and at 2, 6 and about 24 weeks after DPC sensitization.

Library creation used RACE. Sequencing relied on a NextSeq 500. During library preparation, unique molecular identifiers were attached to individual cDNA molecules so that TCRs could be counted in a quantitative, reproducible way. The published analysis was carried out like this. Samples had a median of roughly 100,000 TCRs, with a range from roughly 20,000 to 700,000. The Decombinator software suite was used to annotate V, J and CDR3 in the TCR reads. For the PS versus PT1 abundance plots, all samples were subsampled to the same number of TCRs (28,000). TCRs were defined as expanded if absent before sensitization and observed at least eight times at the 2-week time point. TCRdb cleaned the public reads at Q25 with fastp, built clones with MiXCR and kept in-frame beta chains. Entries that share a CDR3 protein sequence are merged under the most common genes and DNA. V and J calls and clone size were set by TCRdb, not the authors. This sample is represented by 30,000 to 40,000 distinct CDR3 sequences; about 12% of them were singletons. The ten largest make up roughly 2.5% of the sample.

The research as a whole found: After repeated subsampling, changes were observed in the strength of the expansion versus patch-test correlation and in the threshold at which the correlation became significant. Because all patients had alopecia, a presumed autoimmune disease, the immune response of the patients might differ from that of healthy individuals. DPC sensitization did not change how many TCRs were above 1 in 1000 frequency, and no evidence was found of alterations in global repertoire structure. The number of PT1 expanded TCRs positively correlated with patch test score, significant at thresholds 8, 16 and 32 but not 4. Expanded TCRs formed significantly more large CDR3 similarity clusters than pre-sensitization or healthy control sets, consistent with antigen-driven responses.

The chain was built from TRBV7-3 and TRBJ2-2; the D gene assignment is ambiguous. The clonotype was recovered from a woman in her thirties or forties with alopecia areata. Some clones in this sample may be carry-over from other donors' samples. This specimen was whole blood, taken in connection with sensitization to the hapten diphenylcyclopropenone (DPC). This receptor has the CDR3 CASSPRVNTGELFF. The DNA is TGTGCCAGCAGCCCTCGAGTGAACACCGGGGAGCTGTTTTTT. With the portions outside the CDR3 filled from the reference TRBV7-3 and TRBJ2-2 genes, the complete variable region becomes GAGVSQTPSNKVTEKGKYVELRCDPISGHTALYWYRQSLGQGPEFLIYFQGTGAADDSGLPNDRFFAVRPEGSVSTLKIQRTERGDSAVYLCASSPRVNTGELFFGEGSRLTVL.